A single sample gave rise to the 6 T cell receptor beta chains below, sequenced in a study of neurological immune-mediated disorders. Via MiXCR, TCRdb re-called the 5' RACE reads, giving one row per CDR3 protein. There are 40,000 to 50,000 distinct CDR3 sequences in the sample; over 2% occur only once, and more than 10% lies in the top ten. Sequenced sample: PBMCs. All receptors come from a man aged 30-40 years with multiple sclerosis.

This clonotype was seen ten or more times. V is TRBV5-1 and J is TRBJ2-5, with D perhaps TRBD1 or TRBD2 (6 bases each). The CDR3 spans 15 residues. Germline assignment: CDR1 SGHRS and CDR2 YFSETQ. The germline V and J ends were trimmed by 3 bases and 4 bases, with 16 bases remaining between them. Here the CDR3 reads CASSSGGADGETQYF. DNA for the CDR3: TGCGCCAGCAGCTCCGGGGGCGCCGATGGAGAGACCCAGTACTTC.

This clonotype has ten or more counts. The chain joins TRBV18 to TRBJ2-7, with TRBD1 matching 9 bases. The V gene's germline CDR1 is KGHSH and CDR2 LQKENI. Germline trimming cut 0 bases from V and 4 bases from J; bases unmatched to any gene: 7. The CDR3 is made up of 16 amino acids. Here the CDR3 DNA reads TGTGCCAGCTCACCACCGCTTATGGGACAGGGTTACGAGCAGTACTTC. This encodes CASSPPLMGQGYEQYF. Full variable domain (missing parts from reference TRBV18 and TRBJ2-7): NAGVMQNPRHLVRRRGQEARLRCSPMKGHSHVYWYRQLPEEGLKFMVYLQKENIIDESGMPKERFSAEFPKEGPSILRIQQVVRGDSAAYFCASSPPLMGQGYEQYFGPGTRLTVT.

This clonotype was counted at least ten times. This chain uses TRBV7-6 with TRBJ1-1; D ambiguous. The germline V and J ends were trimmed by 6 bases and 0 bases, with 11 bases remaining between them. Germline V gives CDR1 SGHVS, CDR2 FNYEAQ. This CDR3 spans 14 amino acids. CDR3 bases: TGTGCCAGCAGTTTCACAGATATGAACACTGAAGCTTTCTTT. As protein: CASSFTDMNTEAFF.

This clonotype was recorded at least ten times. The chain uses TRBV27 and TRBJ2-3; D call uncertain. Germline V gene sequence: CDR1 MNHEY, CDR2 SMNVEV (reference sequence). V lost 1 base and J 2 bases, leaving 4 bases between the germline ends. The CDR3 is 13 residues long. Here the CDR3 DNA reads TGTGCCAGCAGTTTATTATACACAGATACGCAGTATTTT. It translates to CASSLLYTDTQYF.

This clonotype was counted at least ten times. This CDR3 reads CASSFMFGEQFF. The CDR3 DNA sequence: TGTGCCAGCAGTTTTATGTTCGGTGAGCAGTTCTTC. This chain uses TRBV12-3 or TRBV12-4 with TRBJ2-1, with no clear D. V lost 3 bases and J 9 bases, leaving 9 bases between the germline ends. This CDR3 has 12 residues.

This clonotype came up many times. The genes are TRBV5-1 and TRBJ1-1; D may be TRBD1 (6 bases). CDR1 and CDR2 (germline): SGHRS, YFSETQ. Trimming pared 3 bases from V and 3 bases from J, leaving 21 bases between. The CDR3 has 17 residues. In DNA form, the CDR3 reads TGCGCCAGCAGCTCCCAGGGGTGGGGGGCCGGAGACACTGAAGCTTTCTTT. Translated, it gives CASSSQGWGAGDTEAFF. The variable domain in full, completed from reference TRBV5-1 and TRBJ1-1, reads KAGVTQTPRYLIKTRGQQVTLSCSPISGHRSVSWYQQTPGQGLQFLFEYFSETQRNKGNFPGRFSGRQFSNSRSEMNVSTLELGDSALYLCASSSQGWGAGDTEAFFGQGTRLTVV.